Following are 25 T cell receptor beta chains from one sample sequenced in a study of blood T cell repertoires in COVID-19 (dated by TCRdb to about 2020). Libraries came from the immunoSEQ multiplex PCR assay. Sourced from immuneACCESS, this table was stored by TCRdb with only in-frame sequences that have V and J called. A share of the clones is absent; for the studies checked, an unresolved V gene accounts for under half, and the remainder has no known explanation. The sample table lists around 240,000 clones, roughly nine tenths of them with a count of one. The top ten clones comprise 0.95% to 1.5% of the sample. Material: PBMCs or T cells enriched from blood (not recorded which). These receptors were obtained from a human donor in a cohort exposed to, infected with or recovered from COVID-19 (not recorded which). The donor label of this sample is uncertain.

V gene TRBV27 combines with J gene TRBJ2-3; TRBD1 matches 10 bases. Losses at the gene ends were 5 bases for V and 2 bases for J; bases not matched to a gene: 10. Germline V gene sequence: CDR1 MNHEY, CDR2 SMNVEV (reference sequence). The CDR3 consists of 17 residues. The CDR3 DNA sequence: TGTGCCAGCAGTAGCCCCCCGACAGGGGGCACCACAGATACGCAGTATTTT. Its translation: CASSSPPTGGTTDTQYF.

The genes are TRBV4-3 and TRBJ1-6, with D possibly being TRBD1 (6 bases). V was shortened by 4 bases and J by 7 bases, with 11 bases between the two germline ends. The germline gives CDR1 LGHNA, CDR2 YSLEER. CDR3 length: 14 residues. CDR3 amino acids: CASSLQGYNSPLHF. CDR3 coding DNA: TGCGCCAGCAGCCTACAGGGATACAATTCACCCCTCCACTTT.

The chain is built from TRBV9 and TRBJ2-1; 10 bases are a match to TRBD2. Germline loops: CDR1 SGDLS, CDR2 YYNGEE. Germline trimming cut 7 bases from V and 10 bases from J; bases unmatched to any gene: 5. This CDR3 is built from 12 residues. In nucleotides, the CDR3 is TGTGCCAGCGGAAAGCGGGGGGGAGAGCAGTTCTTC. The encoded protein is CASGKRGGEQFF.

Comment on this clone: The sample has other DNA sequences that encode this CDR3 too. The rearrangement links TRBV6-5 to TRBJ1-1; perhaps TRBD1 as D (5 bases). Germline-derived CDR1 and CDR2 are MNHEY and SVGAGI. The CDR3 is made up of 13 amino acids. The V gene lost 2 bases and the J gene lost 5 bases, with 9 bases spanning the gap. CDR3 DNA sequence: TGTGCCAGCAGTTACGGGGGGAGTACTGAAGCTTTCTTT. This gives the protein CASSYGGSTEAFF.

The chain uses TRBV5-1 and TRBJ1-1, with TRBD1 as a possible D gene (5 bases). The germline CDR1 and CDR2 sequences are SGHRS and YFSETQ. V was shortened by 3 bases and J by 0 bases, with 9 bases between the two germline ends. This CDR3 is 14 amino acids long. The CDR3 loop is CASSSGDLNTEAFF. The CDR3 nucleotides are TGCGCCAGCAGCTCGGGGGACTTGAACACTGAAGCTTTCTTT.

The V and J genes are TRBV10-3 and TRBJ2-3; the D gene is possibly TRBD2 (6 bases). Germline assignment: CDR1 ENHRY and CDR2 SYGVKD. CDR3 length equals 13 residues. The V end was cut by 0 bases, the J end by 5 bases, with 6 bases between. CDR3 sequence reads: CAISESEGDTQYF. CDR3 DNA: TGTGCCATCAGTGAGTCGGAGGGAGATACGCAGTATTTT.

The genes are TRBV11-2 and TRBJ2-4, with D perhaps matching TRBD2 (7 bases). V shed 5 bases and J shed 5 bases, with 16 bases lying between them. The CDR3 is made up of 15 amino acids. CDR1 and CDR2 (germline): SGHAT, FQNNGV. Written as DNA, the CDR3 is TGTGCCAGCAGCCTCGGGGGGCGGTTGGAAAACATTCAGTACTTC. This encodes CASSLGGRLENIQYF.

The chain carries TRBV29-1 and TRBJ1-4, with D unclear. The CDR3 is 12 residues long. Germline CDR1 SQVTM, CDR2 ANQGSEA. Trimming stripped 3 bases from V and 8 bases from J, with 10 bases between. The CDR3 DNA reads TGCAGCGTTGAGGGGAGGAACGAAAAACTGTTTTTT. Its protein product is CSVEGRNEKLFF. The whole variable domain, remainder taken from reference TRBV29-1 and TRBJ1-4, is SAVISQKPSRDICQRGTSLTIQCQVDSQVTMMFWYRQQPGQSLTLIATANQGSEATYESGFVIDKFPISRPNLTFSTLTVSNMSPEDSSIYLCSVEGRNEKLFFGSGTQLSVL.

This rearrangement joins TRBV29-1 to TRBJ2-7; the D is unclear. V was trimmed by 6 bases and J by 0 bases, leaving 6 bases between them. The CDR3 runs 11 residues. Per germline, CDR1 SQVTM and CDR2 ANQGSEA. The CDR3 here is CSVLSSYEQYF. For the CDR3, the DNA is TGCAGCGTCCTTAGCTCCTACGAGCAGTACTTC.

The gene calls are TRBV19 and TRBJ2-1, with 7 bases fitting TRBD2. This CDR3 has 16 residues. V trimming: 0 bases; J trimming: 7 bases; junction bases outside the gene matches: 9. Germline assignment: CDR1 LNHDA and CDR2 SQIVND (reference sequence). The chain's CDR3 is CASSIDGGGTYNEQFF. The CDR3 coding sequence is TGTGCCAGTAGTATAGATGGCGGGGGTACGTATAATGAGCAGTTCTTC.

The V and J genes are TRBV29-1 and TRBJ1-2; the match to TRBD1 covers 9 bases. CDR3 length: 12 amino acids. Trimming cost V 7 bases and J 4 bases; bases outside gene matches: 4. Germline V gene sequence: CDR1 SQVTM, CDR2 ANQGSEA. This CDR3 reads CSGGQGTYGYTF. The CDR3 DNA sequence: TGCAGCGGCGGACAGGGGACCTATGGCTACACCTTC.

The rearrangement links TRBV6-2 or TRBV6-3 to TRBJ1-4; TRBD1 matches at 7 bases. The CDR3 consists of 15 residues. The germline gives CDR1 MNHEY, CDR2 SVGEGT. The V segment lost 5 bases and the J segment 4 bases; nucleotides outside the gene matches: 7. For the CDR3, the DNA is TGTGCCAGCAGTCGGACAGGCCAAAATAATGAAAAACTGTTTTTT. The encoded protein is CASSRTGQNNEKLFF.

The CDR3 loop reads CASSLGLANEQFF. The CDR3 nucleotides are TGCGCCAGCAGCTTGGGACTAGCCAATGAGCAGTTCTTC. The chain links TRBV5-1 to TRBJ2-1, with 7 bases fitting TRBD2. The junction had 0 bases not matched to a gene; V was cut back by 0 bases and J by 6 bases. This CDR3 region has 13 residues. CDR1 SGHRS and CDR2 YFSETQ come from the germline V gene. Drawing the rest from reference TRBV5-1 and TRBJ2-1, the complete variable domain is KAGVTQTPRYLIKTRGQQVTLSCSPISGHRSVSWYQQTPGQGLQFLFEYFSETQRNKGNFPGRFSGRQFSNSRSEMNVSTLELGDSALYLCASSLGLANEQFFGPGTRLTVL.

This clone was detected once. CDR3 region: CASSQVQTGFYSPLHF. The CDR3 bases are TGCGCCAGCAGCCAGGTACAGACAGGGTTTTATTCACCCCTCCACTTT. The gene calls are TRBV4-1 and TRBJ1-6, with 7 bases that match TRBD1. The CDR3 extends over 16 amino acids. The junction had 10 bases not matched to a gene; V was cut back by 3 bases and J by 8 bases. Germline CDR1 is MGHRA and CDR2 is YSYEKL.

This rearrangement joins TRBV19 to TRBJ1-1, with D unresolved. The CDR3 is 15 residues long. CDR1 LNHDA and CDR2 SQIVND come from the germline V gene (reference sequence). V was cut by 5 bases and J by 1 base, with 14 bases left in between. CDR3: CASSWAVGRNTEAFF. The CDR3 bases are TGTGCCAGTAGTTGGGCCGTGGGGAGGAACACTGAAGCTTTCTTT. The whole variable domain, remainder taken from reference TRBV19 and TRBJ1-1, is DGGITQSPKYLFRKEGQNVTLSCEQNLNHDAMYWYRQDPGQGLRLIYYSQIVNDFQKGDIAEGYSVSREKKESFPLTVTSAQKNPTAFYLCASSWAVGRNTEAFFGQGTRLTVV.

The gene calls are TRBV7-9 and TRBJ1-2; tentatively, D is TRBD1 (6 bases). The CDR3 has 12 residues. Trimming stripped 5 bases from V and 8 bases from J, with 12 bases between. Per germline, CDR1 SEHNR and CDR2 FQNEAQ (reference sequence). CDR3 nucleotide sequence: TGTGCCAGCAGCACCACAGGGCGCGGCTACACCTTC. This gives the protein CASSTTGRGYTF.

The chain couples TRBV3-1 (or the pseudogene TRBV3-2) to TRBJ2-5, with TRBD2 matching 12 bases. Germline CDR1 reads LGHDT; CDR2 reads YNNKEL (reference sequence). The CDR3 has 17 residues. V shed 1 base and J 5 bases; nucleotides not matched to a gene: 8. The CDR3 is CASSQGALAGGVETQYF. For the CDR3, the DNA is TGTGCCAGCAGCCAAGGGGCACTAGCGGGGGGTGTGGAGACCCAGTACTTC.

The genes are TRBV19 and TRBJ2-1, with TRBD2 identical over 10 bases. The CDR3 spans 16 residues. The germline CDR1 and CDR2 sequences are LNHDA and SQIVND (reference sequence). The V and J ends lost 3 bases and 8 bases, in that order; junction bases with no gene match: 10. CDR3 DNA sequence: TGTGCCAGTAGTATCACTAGCGGGGTCCTCGCCTATGAGCAGTTCTTC. Translated: CASSITSGVLAYEQFF.

This clone was counted between two and nine times. The rearrangement uses TRBV18 and TRBJ1-2; D may be TRBD1 (5 bases). V was cut by 6 bases and J by 4 bases, with 12 bases left in between. From germline, CDR1 is KGHSH and CDR2 LQKENI. The length of the CDR3 is 13 residues. The CDR3 here is CASSPQGVYGYTF. The CDR3 DNA reads TGTGCCAGCTCGCCCCAGGGCGTCTATGGCTACACCTTC.

V usage is TRBV6-2 or TRBV6-3 and J usage is TRBJ2-7; D is uncertain. The CDR3 extends over 13 amino acids. CDR1 is MNHEY, CDR2 SVGEGT, per germline. With 2 bases removed from V and 1 base from J, the gap between germline ends came to 6 bases. CDR3: CASSYLQSYEQYF. The CDR3 bases are TGTGCCAGCAGTTACCTGCAGTCCTACGAGCAGTACTTC.

The chain recombines TRBV9 with TRBJ1-2, with TRBD1 as a possible D gene (5 bases). From germline, CDR1 is SGDLS and CDR2 YYNGEE. Trimming took off 3 bases at V and 7 bases at J, with 16 bases between the two ends. The CDR3 extends over 14 amino acids. DNA for the CDR3: TGTGCCAGCAGCGCACCAGGGTTGAGGATTGGCTACACCTTC. Its protein is CASSAPGLRIGYTF.

As concerns this clone: Other DNA variants within this sample encode the same CDR3. The chain is built from TRBV2 and TRBJ2-7, with D tentatively TRBD2 (6 bases). This CDR3 contains 13 residues. CDR1 is SNHLY and CDR2 is FYNNEI in the germline V gene. V gave up 4 bases and J gave up 7 bases, with 14 bases separating them. The CDR3 DNA follows: TGTGCCAGCAGTGGGAGGGGTATAGATGAGCAGTACTTC. Protein product: CASSGRGIDEQYF.

CDR3 sequence reads: CSGGQGADNYGYTF. The CDR3 DNA reads as TGCAGCGGGGGACAGGGGGCGGACAACTATGGCTACACCTTC. The V and J genes are TRBV29-1 and TRBJ1-2, with 12 bases fitting TRBD1. The CDR3 contains 14 residues. Germline loops: CDR1 SQVTM, CDR2 ANQGSEA. Trimming removed 7 bases from V and 2 bases from J; junction bases left unmatched: 5.

V and J are TRBV3-1 (or the pseudogene TRBV3-2) and TRBJ1-1; possibly TRBD1 for D (5 bases). Trimming took 4 bases from V and 5 from J, leaving 11 bases between them. The CDR3 runs to 13 residues. CDR1 is LGHDT, CDR2 YNNKEL, per germline (reference sequence). The CDR3 spells CASSLGAGTEAFF. CDR3 bases: TGTGCCAGCAGCCTTGGGGCGGGGACTGAAGCTTTCTTT.

This sequence joins TRBV9 and TRBJ2-3, with 9 bases matching TRBD2. Germline trimming cut 4 bases from V and 1 base from J; bases unmatched to any gene: 4. The CDR3 is made up of 15 amino acids. The germline CDR1 and CDR2 sequences are SGDLS and YYNGEE. The CDR3, as DNA: TGTGCCAGCAGCCCGCGGACTAGCGGCACAGATACGCAGTATTTT. This sequence encodes CASSPRTSGTDTQYF.